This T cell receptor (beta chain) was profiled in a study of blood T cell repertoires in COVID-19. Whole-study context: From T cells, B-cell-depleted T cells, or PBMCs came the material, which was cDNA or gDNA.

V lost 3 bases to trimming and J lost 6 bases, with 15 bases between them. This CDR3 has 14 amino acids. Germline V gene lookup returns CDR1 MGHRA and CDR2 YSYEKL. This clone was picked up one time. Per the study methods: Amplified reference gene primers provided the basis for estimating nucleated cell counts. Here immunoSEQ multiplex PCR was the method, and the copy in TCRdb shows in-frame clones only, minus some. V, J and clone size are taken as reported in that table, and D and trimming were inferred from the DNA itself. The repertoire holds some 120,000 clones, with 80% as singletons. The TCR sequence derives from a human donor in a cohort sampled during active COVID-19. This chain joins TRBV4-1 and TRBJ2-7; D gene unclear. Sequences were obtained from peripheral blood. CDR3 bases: TGCGCCAGCAGCCACGCTGGCCTTGCTCGCGAGCAGTACTTC. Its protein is CASSHAGLAREQYF.